This T cell receptor (beta chain) is drawn from a study of early T cells in non-severe SARS-CoV-2 infection. Across the whole study: Sequencing used unsorted whole-blood bulk RNA, so chains lack pairing.

TCRdb independently ran MiXCR on the 5' RACE reads; one entry per CDR3 protein. Among 20,000 to 25,000 distinct CDR3 sequences listed, roughly 3.5% were seen once. Study outcomes and limitations: Lookups in VDJdb leaned toward anti-spike CD8 responses and missed private and CD4 specificities.

This clonotype was detected ten times or more. Its antigen is unknown. This TCR was recovered from an adult who was a healthcare worker with PCR-confirmed SARS-CoV-2 infection or an uninfected control (not recorded which). The sample comprised whole blood.

DNA of the CDR3: TGTGCCAGCAGCTTAACAGCTTCCTACGAGCAGTACTTC. Encoded protein: CASSLTASYEQYF. This sequence joins TRBV11-3 and TRBJ2-7, with D unclear. Germline V CDR1 and CDR2: SGHNT, YENEEA. Deletions cut 2 bases from V and 1 base from J, with 6 bases between. The CDR3 has 13 residues.